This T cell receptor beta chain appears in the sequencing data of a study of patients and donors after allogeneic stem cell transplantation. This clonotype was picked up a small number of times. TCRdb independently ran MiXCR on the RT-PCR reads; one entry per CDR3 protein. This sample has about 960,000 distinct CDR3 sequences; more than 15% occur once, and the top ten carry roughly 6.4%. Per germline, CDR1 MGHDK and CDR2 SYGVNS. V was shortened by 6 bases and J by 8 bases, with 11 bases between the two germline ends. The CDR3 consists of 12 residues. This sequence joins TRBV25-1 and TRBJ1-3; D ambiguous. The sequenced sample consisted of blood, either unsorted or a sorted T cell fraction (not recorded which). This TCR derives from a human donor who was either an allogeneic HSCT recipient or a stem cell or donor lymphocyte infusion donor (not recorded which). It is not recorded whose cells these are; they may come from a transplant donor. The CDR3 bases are TGTGCCAGCAGCCCCGGCGAGTACACCATATATTTT. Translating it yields CASSPGEYTIYF. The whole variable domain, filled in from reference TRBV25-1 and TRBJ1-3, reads EADIYQTPRYLVIGTGKKITLECSQTMGHDKMYWYQQDPGMELHLIHYSYGVNSTEKGDLSSESTVSRIRTEHFPLTLESARPSHTSQYLCASSPGEYTIYFGEGSWLTVV.